This is a list of T cell receptor beta chains from one sample in a study of CD8+CD57+ T cells in acquired aplastic anemia. TCRdb itself ran the reads through MiXCR, one entry per CDR3 protein. The table records fewer than 250,000 distinct CDR3 sequences, around half of them present only once. Sequenced material: sorted CD4+, CD8+, or CD8+CD57+ T cells (not recorded which) from PBMCs. All receptors come from a human donor with aplastic anemia. CDR3s leave out the opening cysteine and the closing phenylalanine or tryptophan. Fields, in order: V gene, CDR3 protein.

V: TRBV27
CDR3: ASSLWSSYEQY

V: TRBV25-1
CDR3: ASSELSGDTGELY

V: TRBV28
CDR3: AGSLRDTAYEQY

V: TRBV15
CDR3: ATSRDLGAEQY

V: TRBV20-1
CDR3: SARDEAGLDTQY

V: TRBV7-3
CDR3: ASSLGGGGTQETQY

V: TRBV7-9
CDR3: ASSTTRQGAGNTIY

V: TRBV19
CDR3: ASSWRAQGDYGYT

V: TRBV9
CDR3: ASSVGLASYEQY

V: TRBV19
CDR3: ASSIGTGRSNEKLF

V: TRBV29-1
CDR3: SVDGLAGGLRTDTQY

V: TRBV9
CDR3: ASSPLPRDEQF